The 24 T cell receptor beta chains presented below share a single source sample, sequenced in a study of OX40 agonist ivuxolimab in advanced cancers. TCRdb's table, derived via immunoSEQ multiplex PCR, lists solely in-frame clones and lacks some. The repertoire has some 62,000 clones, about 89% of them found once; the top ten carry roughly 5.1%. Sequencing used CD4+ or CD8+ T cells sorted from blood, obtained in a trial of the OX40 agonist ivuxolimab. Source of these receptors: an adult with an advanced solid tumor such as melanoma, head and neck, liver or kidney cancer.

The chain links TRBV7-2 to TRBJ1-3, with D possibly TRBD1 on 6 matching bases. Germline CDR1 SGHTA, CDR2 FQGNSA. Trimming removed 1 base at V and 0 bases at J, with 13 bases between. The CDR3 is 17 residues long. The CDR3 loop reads CASSLVWQGSSGNTIYF. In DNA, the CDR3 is TGTGCCAGCAGCTTAGTGTGGCAGGGGAGCTCTGGAAACACCATATATTTT.

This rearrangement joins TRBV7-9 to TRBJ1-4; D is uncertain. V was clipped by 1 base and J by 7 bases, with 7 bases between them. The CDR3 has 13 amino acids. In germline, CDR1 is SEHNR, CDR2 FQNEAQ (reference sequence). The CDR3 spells CASSLGLREKLFF. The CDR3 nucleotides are TGTGCCAGCAGCTTAGGTTTGCGTGAAAAACTGTTTTTT.

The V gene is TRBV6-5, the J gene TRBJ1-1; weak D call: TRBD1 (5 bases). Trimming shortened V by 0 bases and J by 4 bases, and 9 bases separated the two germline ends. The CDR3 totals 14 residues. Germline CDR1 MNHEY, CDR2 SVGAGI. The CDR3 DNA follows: TGTGCCAGCAGTTACTCGGGGGGGGGCACTGAAGCTTTCTTT. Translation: CASSYSGGGTEAFF.

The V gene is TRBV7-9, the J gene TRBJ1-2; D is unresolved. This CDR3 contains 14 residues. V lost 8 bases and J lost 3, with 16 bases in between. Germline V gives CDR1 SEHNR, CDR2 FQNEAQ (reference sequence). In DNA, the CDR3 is TGTGCCAGCGGAAGGACGGACCTAGACTATGGCTACACCTTC. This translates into CASGRTDLDYGYTF.

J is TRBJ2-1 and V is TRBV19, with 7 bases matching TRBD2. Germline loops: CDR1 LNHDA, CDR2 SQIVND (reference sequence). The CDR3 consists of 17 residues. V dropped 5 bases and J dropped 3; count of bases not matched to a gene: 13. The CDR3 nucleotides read TGTGCCAGTAGTCAACGATCGGGACTACCTTTCTACAATGAGCAGTTCTTC. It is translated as CASSQRSGLPFYNEQFF.

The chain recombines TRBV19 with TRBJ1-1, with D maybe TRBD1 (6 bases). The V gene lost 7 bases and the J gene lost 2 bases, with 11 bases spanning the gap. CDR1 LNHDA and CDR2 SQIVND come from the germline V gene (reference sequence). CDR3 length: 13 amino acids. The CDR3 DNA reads TGTGCCAGTATTAACGGGGGCAACACTGAAGCTTTCTTT. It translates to CASINGGNTEAFF.

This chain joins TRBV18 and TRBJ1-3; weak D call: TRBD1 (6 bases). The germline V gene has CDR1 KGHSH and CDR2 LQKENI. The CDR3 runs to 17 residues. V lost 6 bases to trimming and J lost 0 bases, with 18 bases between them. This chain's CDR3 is CASSPIFRGDSGNTIYF. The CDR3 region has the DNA TGTGCCAGCTCGCCTATTTTCAGGGGCGACTCTGGAAACACCATATATTTT. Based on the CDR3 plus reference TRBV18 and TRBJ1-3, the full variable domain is NAGVMQNPRHLVRRRGQEARLRCSPMKGHSHVYWYRQLPEEGLKFMVYLQKENIIDESGMPKERFSAEFPKEGPSILRIQQVVRGDSAAYFCASSPIFRGDSGNTIYFGEGSWLTVV.

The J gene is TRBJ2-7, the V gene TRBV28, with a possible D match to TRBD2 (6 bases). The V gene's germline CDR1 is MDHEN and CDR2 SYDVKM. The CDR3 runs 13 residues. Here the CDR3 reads CALGGPSSYEQYF. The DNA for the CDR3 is TGTGCACTCGGGGGACCTAGCTCCTACGAGCAGTACTTC.

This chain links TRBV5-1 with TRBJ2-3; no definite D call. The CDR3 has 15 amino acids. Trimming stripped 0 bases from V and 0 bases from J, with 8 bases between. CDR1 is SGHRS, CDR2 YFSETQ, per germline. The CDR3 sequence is CASSLDGTSTDTQYF. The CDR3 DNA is TGCGCCAGCAGCTTGGACGGTACTAGCACAGATACGCAGTATTTT. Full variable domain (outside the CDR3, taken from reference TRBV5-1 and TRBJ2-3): KAGVTQTPRYLIKTRGQQVTLSCSPISGHRSVSWYQQTPGQGLQFLFEYFSETQRNKGNFPGRFSGRQFSNSRSEMNVSTLELGDSALYLCASSLDGTSTDTQYFGPGTRLTVL.

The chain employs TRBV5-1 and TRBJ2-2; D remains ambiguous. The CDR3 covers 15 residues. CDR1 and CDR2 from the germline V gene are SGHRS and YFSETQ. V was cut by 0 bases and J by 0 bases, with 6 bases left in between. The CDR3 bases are TGCGCCAGCAGCTTGGTCGGGCCGAACACCGGGGAGCTGTTTTTT. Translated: CASSLVGPNTGELFF. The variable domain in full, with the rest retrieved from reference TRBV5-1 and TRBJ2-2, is KAGVTQTPRYLIKTRGQQVTLSCSPISGHRSVSWYQQTPGQGLQFLFEYFSETQRNKGNFPGRFSGRQFSNSRSEMNVSTLELGDSALYLCASSLVGPNTGELFFGEGSRLTVL.

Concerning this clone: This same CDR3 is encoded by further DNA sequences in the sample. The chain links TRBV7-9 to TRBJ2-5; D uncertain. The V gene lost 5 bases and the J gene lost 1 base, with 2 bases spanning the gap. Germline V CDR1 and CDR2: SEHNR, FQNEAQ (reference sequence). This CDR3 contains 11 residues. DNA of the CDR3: TGTGCCAGCAGCCCCCAAGAGACCCAGTACTTC. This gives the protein CASSPQETQYF.

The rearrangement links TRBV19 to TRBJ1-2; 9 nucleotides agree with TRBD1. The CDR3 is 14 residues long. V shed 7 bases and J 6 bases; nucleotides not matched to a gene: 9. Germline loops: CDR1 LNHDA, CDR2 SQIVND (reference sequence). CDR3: CASTASDRGHGYTF. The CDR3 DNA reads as TGTGCCAGTACAGCCTCGGACAGGGGACATGGCTACACCTTC.

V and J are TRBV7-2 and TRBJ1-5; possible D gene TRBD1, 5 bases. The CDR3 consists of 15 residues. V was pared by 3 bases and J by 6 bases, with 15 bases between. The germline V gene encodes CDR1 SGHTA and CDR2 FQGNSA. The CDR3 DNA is TGTGCCAGCAGCTTGGACGGGGGGACTCGTCAGCCCCAGCATTTT. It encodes CASSLDGGTRQPQHF.

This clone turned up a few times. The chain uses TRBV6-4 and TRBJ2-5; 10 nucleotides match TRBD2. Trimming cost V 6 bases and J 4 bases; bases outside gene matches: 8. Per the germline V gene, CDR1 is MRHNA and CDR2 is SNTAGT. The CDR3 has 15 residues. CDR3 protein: CASSEAGGPRETQYF. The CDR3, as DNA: TGTGCCAGCAGCGAAGCGGGAGGGCCGCGAGAGACCCAGTACTTC.

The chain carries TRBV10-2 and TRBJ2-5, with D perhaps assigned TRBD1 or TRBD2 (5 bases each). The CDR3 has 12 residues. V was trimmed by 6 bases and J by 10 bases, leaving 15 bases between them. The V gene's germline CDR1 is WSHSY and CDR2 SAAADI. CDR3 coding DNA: TGCGCCAGCAGCCCCTCCGGGGCCCGCCAGTACTTC. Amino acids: CASSPSGARQYF.

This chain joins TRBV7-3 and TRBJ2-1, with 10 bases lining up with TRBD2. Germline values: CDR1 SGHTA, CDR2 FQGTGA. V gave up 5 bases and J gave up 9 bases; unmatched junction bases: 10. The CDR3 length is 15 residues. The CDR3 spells CASSRRAGGPGEQFF. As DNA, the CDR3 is TGTGCCAGCAGCCGACGAGCGGGAGGGCCCGGTGAGCAGTTCTTC.

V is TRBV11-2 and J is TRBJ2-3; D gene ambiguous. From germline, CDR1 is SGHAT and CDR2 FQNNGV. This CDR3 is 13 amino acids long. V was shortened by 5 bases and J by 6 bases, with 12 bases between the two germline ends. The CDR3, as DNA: TGTGCCAGCAGCCCCACTATTTTCGATACGCAGTATTTT. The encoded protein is CASSPTIFDTQYF.

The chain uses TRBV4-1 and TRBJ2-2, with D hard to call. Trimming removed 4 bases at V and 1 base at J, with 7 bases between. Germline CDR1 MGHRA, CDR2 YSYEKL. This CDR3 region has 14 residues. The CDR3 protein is CASSRDQNTGELFF. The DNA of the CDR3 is TGCGCCAGCAGCCGCGACCAGAACACCGGGGAGCTGTTTTTT.

CDR3 in amino acids: CASSMGQGATGELFF. The CDR3 bases are TGTGCCAGTAGTATGGGACAGGGGGCTACCGGGGAGCTGTTTTTT. The chain has TRBV19 and TRBJ2-2, with TRBD1 identical over 12 bases. Germline V CDR1 and CDR2: LNHDA, SQIVND (reference sequence). V lost 3 bases to trimming and J lost 5 bases; unmatched junction nucleotides: 1. The CDR3 is 15 residues long.

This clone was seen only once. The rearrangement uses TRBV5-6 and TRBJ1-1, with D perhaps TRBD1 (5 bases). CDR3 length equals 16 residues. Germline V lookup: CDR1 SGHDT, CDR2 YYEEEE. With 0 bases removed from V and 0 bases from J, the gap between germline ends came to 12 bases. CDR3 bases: TGTGCCAGCAGCTTGGGGCAGGGAACCATGAACACTGAAGCTTTCTTT. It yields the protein CASSLGQGTMNTEAFF.

CDR3: CASSSDMNTGELFF. The CDR3 DNA sequence: TGCGCCAGCAGCTCGGACATGAACACCGGGGAGCTGTTTTTT. The chain has TRBV5-1 and TRBJ2-2, with D tentatively TRBD1 (5 bases). The CDR3 runs to 14 residues. Trimming shortened V by 3 bases and J by 1 base, and 7 bases separated the two germline ends. Looked up from germline, CDR1 is SGHRS and CDR2 is YFSETQ.

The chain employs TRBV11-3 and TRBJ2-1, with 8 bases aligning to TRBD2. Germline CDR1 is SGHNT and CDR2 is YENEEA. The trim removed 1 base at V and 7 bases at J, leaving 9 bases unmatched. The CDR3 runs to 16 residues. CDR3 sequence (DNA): TGTGCCAGCAGCTTAGTCGGGACGGGAGGGTCGAATGAGCAGTTCTTC. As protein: CASSLVGTGGSNEQFF.

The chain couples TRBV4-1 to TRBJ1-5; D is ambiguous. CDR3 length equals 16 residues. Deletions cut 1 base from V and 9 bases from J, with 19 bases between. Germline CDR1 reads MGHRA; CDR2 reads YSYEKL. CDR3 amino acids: CASSQGVLGNGRPQHF. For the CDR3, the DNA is TGCGCCAGCAGCCAAGGAGTGTTGGGGAATGGGCGGCCCCAGCATTTT.

CDR3 DNA sequence: TGTGCCAGTAGTATACAAAGAAACATTCACACTGAAGCTTTCTTT. It codes for CASSIQRNIHTEAFF. The chain combines TRBV19 with TRBJ1-1; the D is unclear. CDR1 LNHDA and CDR2 SQIVND come from the germline V gene (reference sequence). The CDR3 consists of 15 residues. Trimming cost V 2 bases and J 3 bases, with 13 bases left between them.